What follows are 23 T cell receptor beta chains derived from one specimen sequenced in a study of memory CD4+ T cells and cytomegalovirus serostatus (dated by TCRdb to between 2018 and 2020). Library generation was performed with the immunoSEQ multiplex PCR assay. TCRdb limited this immuneACCESS table to in-frame rearrangements with V and J called. A share of clones is missing; checked studies link under half to unresolved V genes, and the rest is unexplained. The sample has tens of thousands of clones on record, about 73% of them singletons. About 2.6% of the sample goes to the ten largest clones. A FACSAria II was used to sort memory CD4+ T cells, defined as single viable CD3+CD4+CD8-CD45RO+ cells. The sequenced sample consisted of memory CD4+ T cells from blood. All receptors derive from an adult in good health and CMV-seropositive.

J is TRBJ1-1 and V is TRBV7-2; D not resolved. Deletions cut 4 bases from V and 7 bases from J, with 7 bases between. The CDR3 has 11 residues. In germline, CDR1 is SGHTA, CDR2 FQGNSA. This CDR3 reads CASSSIYEAFF. The CDR3 DNA follows: TGTGCCAGCAGCTCTATTTATGAAGCTTTCTTT.

The chain couples TRBV11-1 to TRBJ2-1; D is undetermined. V was cut by 8 bases and J by 3 bases, with 14 bases left in between. CDR1 is SGHAT, CDR2 FQDESV, per germline (reference sequence). The CDR3 spans 14 residues. CDR3 residues: CASGPGGGYNEQFF. In DNA form, the CDR3 reads TGTGCCAGCGGCCCTGGTGGCGGCTACAATGAGCAGTTCTTC.

V is TRBV18 and J is TRBJ1-3; D is unresolved. Between the trimmed V and J ends, which lost 3 bases and 0 bases, there was a span of 15 bases. The CDR3 sequence is 17 residues long. Looked up from germline, CDR1 is KGHSH and CDR2 is LQKENI. CDR3 bases: TGTGCCAGCTCACCGCCGACCGTTCTCAGCTCTGGAAACACCATATATTTT. Translation: CASSPPTVLSSGNTIYF. The variable domain in full, with the rest retrieved from reference TRBV18 and TRBJ1-3, is NAGVMQNPRHLVRRRGQEARLRCSPMKGHSHVYWYRQLPEEGLKFMVYLQKENIIDESGMPKERFSAEFPKEGPSILRIQQVVRGDSAAYFCASSPPTVLSSGNTIYFGEGSWLTVV.

This clone occurred once. The rearrangement links TRBV2 to TRBJ2-3; unclear D gene. The CDR3 consists of 15 residues. From germline, CDR1 is SNHLY and CDR2 FYNNEI. Trimming cost V 1 base and J 2 bases, with 10 bases left between them. The CDR3 sequence is CASSEVPLPTDTQYF. DNA for the CDR3: TGTGCCAGCAGTGAAGTTCCACTTCCCACAGATACGCAGTATTTT.

The chain combines TRBV5-4 with TRBJ2-5, with D perhaps TRBD1 (5 bases). V gave up 1 base and J gave up 4 bases, with 8 bases separating them. The CDR3 is 13 residues long. Per the germline V gene, CDR1 is SGHNT and CDR2 is YYREEE (reference sequence). The chain's CDR3 is CASSLYQGETQYF. Written as DNA, the CDR3 is TGTGCCAGCAGCTTGTACCAGGGAGAGACCCAGTACTTC.

This rearrangement joins TRBV2 to TRBJ1-3; D might be TRBD1 (5 bases). Trimming shortened V by 6 bases and J by 4 bases, and 13 bases separated the two germline ends. From germline, CDR1 is SNHLY and CDR2 FYNNEI. CDR3 length: 14 residues. The CDR3 loop is CASRAGADGNTIYF. DNA of the CDR3: TGTGCCAGCAGAGCCGGGGCGGACGGAAACACCATATATTTT.

The rearrangement joins TRBV10-3 to TRBJ2-2; possible D gene TRBD1, 5 bases. The CDR3 length is 14 residues. Germline CDR1 is ENHRY and CDR2 is SYGVKD. Trimming removed 10 bases from V and 0 bases from J, with 12 bases in between. CDR3 residues: CATLGQANTGELFF. In DNA, the CDR3 is TGTGCCACCCTGGGGCAGGCGAACACCGGGGAGCTGTTTTTT.

This chain uses TRBV7-9 with TRBJ2-7; 8 nucleotides line up with TRBD1. The J segment lost 4 bases and the V segment lost 1 base, leaving 9 bases of the junction unmatched. From germline, CDR1 is SEHNR and CDR2 FQNEAQ (reference sequence). The CDR3 has 16 residues. The CDR3 here is CASSLGGTGREYEQYF. In DNA, the CDR3 is TGTGCCAGCAGCTTAGGGGGGACAGGAAGGGAGTACGAGCAGTACTTC.

V usage is TRBV11-2 and J usage is TRBJ2-1; 11 nucleotides agree with TRBD1. Germline V lookup: CDR1 SGHAT, CDR2 FQNNGV. The ends lost 5 bases at V and 10 bases at J; junction bases unmatched: 4. The CDR3 runs 13 residues. As DNA, the CDR3 is TGTGCCAGCAGCAAAGGGACAGGGGGAGAGCAGTTCTTC. Translated, it gives CASSKGTGGEQFF.

This clone was seen a few times. The chain recombines TRBV9 with TRBJ1-5, with D unresolved. The germline V and J ends were trimmed by 2 bases and 9 bases, with 12 bases remaining between them. Germline V gene data show CDR1 as SGDLS and CDR2 as YYNGEE. CDR3 length: 13 amino acids. CDR3 bases: TGTGCCAGCAGCGTCCTCCCGGGGATGCCCCAGCATTTT. This gives the protein CASSVLPGMPQHF.

The J gene is TRBJ1-2, the V gene TRBV6-5, with TRBD1 matching 7 bases. Germline lookup yields CDR1 MNHEY and CDR2 SVGAGI. V lost 5 bases, J lost 12 bases, and 12 bases stayed unmatched. This CDR3 is built from 13 residues. The CDR3 loop is CASSASRGMGDTF. The DNA for the CDR3 is TGTGCCAGCAGTGCTTCCAGGGGGATGGGTGACACCTTC.

This clone was recorded a few times. V usage is TRBV20-1 and J usage is TRBJ1-2; D not certain. CDR3 length: 8 residues. The V and J ends lost 8 bases and 11 bases respectively, with 9 bases between them. CDR1 and CDR2 (germline): DFQATT, SNEGSKA (reference sequence). CDR3 DNA: TGCAGTAAGGAGGGTTACACCTTC. Translated, it gives CSKEGYTF.

This chain connects TRBV30 to TRBJ1-1, with D tentatively TRBD1 (5 bases). The CDR3 runs to 12 residues. The V end was cut by 3 bases, the J end by 8 bases, with 13 bases between. Germline lookup yields CDR1 GTSNPN and CDR2 SVGIG (reference sequence). As DNA, the CDR3 is TGTGCCTGGAGGGAAGGGGAGAGCGAAGCTTTCTTT. It translates to CAWREGESEAFF.

This clone appeared a few times. The chain recombines TRBV29-1 with TRBJ1-1; perhaps TRBD1 as D (5 bases). Trimming stripped 7 bases from V and 7 bases from J, with 13 bases between. The CDR3 totals 11 residues. Germline V gene data show CDR1 as SQVTM and CDR2 as ANQGSEA. CDR3 DNA: TGCAGCGCCTGGGGGACCAGTGAAGCTTTCTTT. As protein: CSAWGTSEAFF.

The genes are TRBV6-1 and TRBJ1-5; possibly TRBD1 for D (6 bases). The germline CDR1 and CDR2 sequences are MNHNS and SASEGT. The CDR3 sequence is 14 residues long. Trimming took 4 bases from V and 7 from J, leaving 14 bases between them. The CDR3 coding sequence is TGTGCCAGCAGTGTCGACAGGAATGTCCAGCCCCAGCATTTT. Amino acids: CASSVDRNVQPQHF.

J is TRBJ2-2 and V is TRBV9; 7 bases map to TRBD2. CDR3 length: 15 residues. Unmatched junction bases numbered 3, after V lost 0 bases and J lost 4 bases. Germline V gene data show CDR1 as SGDLS and CDR2 as YYNGEE. The CDR3 spells CASSVGGSVTGELFF. In DNA form, the CDR3 reads TGTGCCAGCAGCGTAGGCGGGAGTGTCACCGGGGAGCTGTTTTTT.

This sequence joins TRBV6-5 and TRBJ2-7, with D perhaps being TRBD1 or TRBD2 (5 bases each). The length of the CDR3 is 12 residues. The germline CDR1 and CDR2 sequences are MNHEY and SVGAGI. Between the trimmed V and J ends, which lost 4 bases and 3 bases, there was a span of 7 bases. The CDR3 loop is CASSSGGYEQYF. As DNA, the CDR3 is TGTGCCAGCAGTTCTGGGGGCTACGAGCAGTACTTC.

This clone turned up a few times. The V call is TRBV7-8, the J call TRBJ2-2, with a possible D match to TRBD1 (5 bases). This CDR3 region has 16 residues. V was trimmed by 1 base and J by 1 base, leaving 10 bases between them. Germline V CDR1 and CDR2: SGHVS, FQNEAQ. The CDR3 sequence: CASSLGRRGNTGELFF. For the CDR3, the DNA is TGTGCCAGCAGCTTAGGTCGTAGGGGGAACACCGGGGAGCTGTTTTTT.

The chain has TRBV27 and TRBJ2-3; 14 nucleotides align to TRBD2. J was trimmed by 8 bases and V by 8 bases; bases with no gene match: 15. This CDR3 has 17 amino acids. Looked up from germline, CDR1 is MNHEY and CDR2 is SMNVEV (reference sequence). The CDR3 region has the DNA TGTGCCAGCCTCAGACTAGCGGGAGGGGCGGGCGGAGGTACGCAGTATTTT. Its protein is CASLRLAGGAGGGTQYF.

V and J are TRBV9 and TRBJ2-1; TRBD2 is a possible D gene (6 bases). Germline V gene lookup returns CDR1 SGDLS and CDR2 YYNGEE. The CDR3 is 16 residues long. Trimming cost V 2 bases and J 5 bases, with 17 bases left between them. CDR3 bases: TGTGCCAGCAGCGTGGGCGGGAAGAGTTGGGACAATGAGCAGTTCTTC. Its translation: CASSVGGKSWDNEQFF. Complete variable domain (other parts from reference TRBV9 and TRBJ2-1): DSGVTQTPKHLITATGQRVTLRCSPRSGDLSVYWYQQSLDQGLQFLIQYYNGEERAKGNILERFSAQQFPDLHSELNLSSLELGDSALYFCASSVGGKSWDNEQFFGPGTRLTVL.

The gene calls are TRBV2 and TRBJ1-2, with TRBD1 as a possible D gene (6 bases). The germline CDR1 and CDR2 sequences are SNHLY and FYNNEI. The V end lost 4 bases, the J end lost 0 bases, and 9 bases lay between the germline ends. The CDR3 is 14 amino acids. The CDR3 loop reads CASSAAGANYGYTF. CDR3 in DNA: TGTGCCAGCAGTGCGGCAGGGGCTAACTATGGCTACACCTTC. Using reference TRBV2 and TRBJ1-2 for the parts outside the CDR3, the full variable domain is EPEVTQTPSHQVTQMGQEVILRCVPISNHLYFYWYRQILGQKVEFLVSFYNNEISEKSEIFDDQFSVERPDGSNFTLKIRSTKLEDSAMYFCASSAAGANYGYTFGSGTRLTVV.

This chain links TRBV10-3 with TRBJ1-2, with D unresolved. The CDR3 length is 12 residues. Germline V lookup: CDR1 ENHRY, CDR2 SYGVKD. Between the trimmed V and J ends, which lost 6 bases and 8 bases, there was a span of 13 bases. This CDR3 reads CAISLAETGYTF. In nucleotides, the CDR3 is TGTGCCATCAGCCTTGCGGAAACGGGCTACACCTTC.

The chain has TRBV7-8 and TRBJ2-1, with D tentatively TRBD2 (5 bases). Germline loops: CDR1 SGHVS, CDR2 FQNEAQ. With 3 bases removed from V and 3 bases from J, the gap between germline ends came to 9 bases. There are 14 residues in the CDR3. The CDR3 is CASSFIDYYNEQFF. CDR3 nucleotides: TGTGCCAGCAGCTTCATTGACTACTACAATGAGCAGTTCTTC.